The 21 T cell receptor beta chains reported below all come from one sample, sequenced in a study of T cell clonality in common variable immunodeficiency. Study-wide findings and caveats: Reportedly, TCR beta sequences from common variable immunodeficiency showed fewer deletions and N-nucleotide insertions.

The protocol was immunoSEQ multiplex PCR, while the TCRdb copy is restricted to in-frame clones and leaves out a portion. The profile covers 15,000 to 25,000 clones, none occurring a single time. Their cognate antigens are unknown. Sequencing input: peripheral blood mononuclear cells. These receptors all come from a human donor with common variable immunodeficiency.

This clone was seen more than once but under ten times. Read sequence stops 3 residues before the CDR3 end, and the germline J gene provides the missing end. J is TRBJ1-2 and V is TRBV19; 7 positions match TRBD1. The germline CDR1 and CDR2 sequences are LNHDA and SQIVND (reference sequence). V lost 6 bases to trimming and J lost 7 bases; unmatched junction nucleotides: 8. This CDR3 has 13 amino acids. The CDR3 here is CASSNRGLLGYTF. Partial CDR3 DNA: TGTGCCAGTAGCAATAGGGGGCTACTTGGC.

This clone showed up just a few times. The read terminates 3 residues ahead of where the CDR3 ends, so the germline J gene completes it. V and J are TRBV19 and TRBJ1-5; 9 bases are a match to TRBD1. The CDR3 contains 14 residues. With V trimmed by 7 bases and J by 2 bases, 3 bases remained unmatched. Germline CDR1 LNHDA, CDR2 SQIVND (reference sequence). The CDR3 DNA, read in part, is TGTGCCAGTAATAGGGACAGGGGCAATCAGCCC. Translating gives CASNRDRGNQP. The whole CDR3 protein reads CASNRDRGNQPQHF. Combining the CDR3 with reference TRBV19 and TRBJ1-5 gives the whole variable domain DGGITQSPKYLFRKEGQNVTLSCEQNLNHDAMYWYRQDPGQGLRLIYYSQIVNDFQKGDIAEGYSVSREKKESFPLTVTSAQKNPTAFYLCASNRDRGNQPQHFGDGTRLSIL.

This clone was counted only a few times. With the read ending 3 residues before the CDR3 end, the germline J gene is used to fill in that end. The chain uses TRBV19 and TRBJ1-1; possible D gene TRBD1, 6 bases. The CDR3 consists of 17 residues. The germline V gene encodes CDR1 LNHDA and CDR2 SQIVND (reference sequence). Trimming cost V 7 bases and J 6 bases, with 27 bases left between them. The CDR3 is CASTHLGGGAGSPEAFF. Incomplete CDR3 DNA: TGTGCCAGTACTCACCTCGGGGGGGGCGCGGGGAGCCCTGAA. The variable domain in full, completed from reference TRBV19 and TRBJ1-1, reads DGGITQSPKYLFRKEGQNVTLSCEQNLNHDAMYWYRQDPGQGLRLIYYSQIVNDFQKGDIAEGYSVSREKKESFPLTVTSAQKNPTAFYLCASTHLGGGAGSPEAFFGQGTRLTVV.

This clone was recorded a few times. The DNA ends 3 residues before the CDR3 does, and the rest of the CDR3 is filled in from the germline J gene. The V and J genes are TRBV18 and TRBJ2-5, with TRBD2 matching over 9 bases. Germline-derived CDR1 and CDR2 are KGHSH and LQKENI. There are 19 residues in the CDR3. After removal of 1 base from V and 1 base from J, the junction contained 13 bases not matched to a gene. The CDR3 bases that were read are TGTGCCAGCTCACCACTCGACCAAGCGCGGGGGGGAGCCCAAGAGACC. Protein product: CASSPLDQARGGAQET. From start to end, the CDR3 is CASSPLDQARGGAQETQYF.

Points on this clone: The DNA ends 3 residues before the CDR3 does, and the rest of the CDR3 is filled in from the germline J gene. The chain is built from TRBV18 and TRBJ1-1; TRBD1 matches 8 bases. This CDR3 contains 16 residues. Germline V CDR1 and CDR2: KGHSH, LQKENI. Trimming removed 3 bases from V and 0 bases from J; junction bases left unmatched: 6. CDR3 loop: CASSPQQGAMNTEAFF. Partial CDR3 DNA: TGTGCCAGCTCACCGCAGCAGGGGGCTATGAACACTGAA.

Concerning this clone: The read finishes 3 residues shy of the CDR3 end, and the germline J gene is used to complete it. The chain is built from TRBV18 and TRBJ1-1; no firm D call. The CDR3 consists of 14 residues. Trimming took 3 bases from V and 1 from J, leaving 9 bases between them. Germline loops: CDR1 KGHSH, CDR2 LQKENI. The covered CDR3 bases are TGTGCCAGCTCACCCGCAGGCTCGAACACTGAA. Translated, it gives CASSPAGSNTE. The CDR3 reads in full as CASSPAGSNTEAFF.

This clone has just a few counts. CDR3 residues: CASSGRGTGGYEQYF. The sequenced CDR3 bases are TGTGCCAGTAGTGGCCGGGGGACAGGGGGCTACGAG. The V gene is TRBV19, the J gene TRBJ2-7, with 11 bases aligning to TRBD1. The read halts 3 residues ahead of the CDR3 end, with the missing end drawn from the germline J gene. The ends lost 5 bases at V and 3 bases at J; junction bases unmatched: 6. There are 15 residues in the CDR3. Germline loops: CDR1 LNHDA, CDR2 SQIVND (reference sequence). Combining the CDR3 with reference TRBV19 and TRBJ2-7 gives the whole variable domain DGGITQSPKYLFRKEGQNVTLSCEQNLNHDAMYWYRQDPGQGLRLIYYSQIVNDFQKGDIAEGYSVSREKKESFPLTVTSAQKNPTAFYLCASSGRGTGGYEQYFGPGTRLTVT.

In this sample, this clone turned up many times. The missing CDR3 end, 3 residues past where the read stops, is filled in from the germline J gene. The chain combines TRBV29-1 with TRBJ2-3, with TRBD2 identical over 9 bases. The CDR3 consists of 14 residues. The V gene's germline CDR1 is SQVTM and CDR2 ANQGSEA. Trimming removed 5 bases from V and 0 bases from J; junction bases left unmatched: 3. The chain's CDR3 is CSVSAGGSTDTQYF. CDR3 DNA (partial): TGCAGCGTTTCAGCGGGGGGTAGCACAGATACG.

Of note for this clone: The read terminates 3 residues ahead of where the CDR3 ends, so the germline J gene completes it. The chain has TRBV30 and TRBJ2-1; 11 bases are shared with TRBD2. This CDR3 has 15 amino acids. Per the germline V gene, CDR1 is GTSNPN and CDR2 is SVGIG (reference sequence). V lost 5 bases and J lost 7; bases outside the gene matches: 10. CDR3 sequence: CAWGHGTSGLNEQFF. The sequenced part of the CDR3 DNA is TGTGCCTGGGGACACGGGACTAGCGGACTTAATGAG. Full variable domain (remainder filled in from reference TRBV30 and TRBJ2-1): SQTIHQWPATLVQPVGSPLSLECTVEGTSNPNLYWYRQAAGRGLQLLFYSVGIGQISSEVPQNLSASRPQDRQFILSSKKLLLSDSGFYLCAWGHGTSGLNEQFFGPGTRLTVL.

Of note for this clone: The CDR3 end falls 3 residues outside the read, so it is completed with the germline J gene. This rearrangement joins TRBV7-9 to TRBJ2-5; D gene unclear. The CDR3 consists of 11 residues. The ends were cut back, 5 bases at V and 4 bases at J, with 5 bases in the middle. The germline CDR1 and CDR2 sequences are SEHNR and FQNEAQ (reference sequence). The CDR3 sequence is CASSVGETQYF. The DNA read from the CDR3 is TGTGCCAGCAGCGTCGGAGAGACC. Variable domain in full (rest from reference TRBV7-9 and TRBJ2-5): DTGVSQNPRHKITKRGQNVTFRCDPISEHNRLYWYRQTLGQGPEFLTYFQNEAQLEKSRLLSDRFSAERPKGSFSTLEIQRTEQGDSAMYLCASSVGETQYFGPGTRLLVL.

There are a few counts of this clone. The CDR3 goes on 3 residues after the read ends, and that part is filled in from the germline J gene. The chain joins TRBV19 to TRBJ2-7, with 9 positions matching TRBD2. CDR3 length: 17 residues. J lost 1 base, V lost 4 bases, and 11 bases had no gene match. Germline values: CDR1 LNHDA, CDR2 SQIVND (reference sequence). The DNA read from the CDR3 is TGTGCCAGTAGTACGGCCTTTCTAGCGGGACCGTCCTACGAG. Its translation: CASSTAFLAGPSYE. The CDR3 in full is CASSTAFLAGPSYEQYF.

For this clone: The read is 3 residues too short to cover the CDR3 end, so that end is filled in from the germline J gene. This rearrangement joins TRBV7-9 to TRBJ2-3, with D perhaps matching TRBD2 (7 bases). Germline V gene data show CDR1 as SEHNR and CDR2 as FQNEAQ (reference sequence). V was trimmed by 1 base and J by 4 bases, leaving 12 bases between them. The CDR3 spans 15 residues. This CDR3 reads CASSLDSGGADTQYF. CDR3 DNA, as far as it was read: TGTGCCAGCAGCTTAGACTCGGGGGGCGCAGATACG.

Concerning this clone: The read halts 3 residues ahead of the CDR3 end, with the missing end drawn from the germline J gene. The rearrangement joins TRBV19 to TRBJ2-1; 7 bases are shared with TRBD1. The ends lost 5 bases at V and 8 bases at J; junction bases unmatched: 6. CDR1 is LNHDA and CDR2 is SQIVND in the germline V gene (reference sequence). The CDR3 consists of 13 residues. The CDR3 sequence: CASSSTGEYEQFF. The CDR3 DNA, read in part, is TGTGCCAGTAGTTCAACAGGGGAATATGAG.

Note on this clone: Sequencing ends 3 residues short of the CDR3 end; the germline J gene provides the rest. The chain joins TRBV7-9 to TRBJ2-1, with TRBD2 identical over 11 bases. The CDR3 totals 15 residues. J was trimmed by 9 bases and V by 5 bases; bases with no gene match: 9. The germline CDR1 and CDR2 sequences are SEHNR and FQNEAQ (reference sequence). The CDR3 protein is CASSLSGRAGVEQFF. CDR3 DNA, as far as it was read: TGTGCCAGCAGCCTTAGCGGGAGGGCCGGTGTTGAG.

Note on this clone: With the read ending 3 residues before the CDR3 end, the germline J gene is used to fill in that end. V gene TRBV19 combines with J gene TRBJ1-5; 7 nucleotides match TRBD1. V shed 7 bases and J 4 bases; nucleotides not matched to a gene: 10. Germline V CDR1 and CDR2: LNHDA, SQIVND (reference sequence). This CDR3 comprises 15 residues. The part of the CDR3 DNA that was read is TGTGCCAGTAAGGGGGCTAAGGAATTTAATCAGCCC. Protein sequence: CASKGAKEFNQP. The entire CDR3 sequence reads CASKGAKEFNQPQHF.

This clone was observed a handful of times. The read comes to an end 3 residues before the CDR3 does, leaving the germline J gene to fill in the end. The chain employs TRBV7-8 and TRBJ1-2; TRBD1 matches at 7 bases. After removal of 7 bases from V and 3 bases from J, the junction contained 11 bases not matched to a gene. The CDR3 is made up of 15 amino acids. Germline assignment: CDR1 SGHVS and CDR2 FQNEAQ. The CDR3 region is CASTPGQEHYYGYTF. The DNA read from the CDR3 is TGTGCCAGCACCCCCGGACAGGAACACTACTATGGC. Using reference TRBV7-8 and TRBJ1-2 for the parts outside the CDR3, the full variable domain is GAGVSQSPRYKVAKRGQDVALRCDPISGHVSLFWYQQALGQGPEFLTYFQNEAQLDKSGLPSDRFFAERPEGSVSTLKIQRTQQEDSAVYLCASTPGQEHYYGYTFGSGTRLTVV.

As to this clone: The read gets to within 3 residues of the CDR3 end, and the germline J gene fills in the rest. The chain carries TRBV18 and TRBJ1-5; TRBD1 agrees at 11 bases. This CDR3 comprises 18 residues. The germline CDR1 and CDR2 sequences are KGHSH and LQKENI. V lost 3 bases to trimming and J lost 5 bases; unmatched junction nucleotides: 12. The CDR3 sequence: CASSPFTRGTGGDQPQHF. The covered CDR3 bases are TGTGCCAGCTCACCTTTCACCCGTGGGACAGGGGGGGATCAGCCC.

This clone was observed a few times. CDR3 amino acids: CASSTFGRGTNIQYF. The CDR3 DNA, read in part, is TGTGCCAGTAGCACCTTCGGCAGGGGGACGAACATT. The rearrangement uses TRBV19 and TRBJ2-4, with 7 bases aligning to TRBD1. The read is 3 residues too short to cover the CDR3 end, so that end is filled in from the germline J gene. This CDR3 comprises 15 residues. V was pared by 6 bases and J by 7 bases, with 12 bases of the junction left unmatched. Germline V CDR1 and CDR2: LNHDA, SQIVND (reference sequence).

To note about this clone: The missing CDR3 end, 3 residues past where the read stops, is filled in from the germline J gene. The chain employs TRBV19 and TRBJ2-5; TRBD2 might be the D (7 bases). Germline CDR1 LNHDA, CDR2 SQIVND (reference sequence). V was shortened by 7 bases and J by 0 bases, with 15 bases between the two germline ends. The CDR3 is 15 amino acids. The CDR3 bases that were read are TGTGCCAGTAAGACGGGGGGCAGTAACCAAGAGACC. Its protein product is CASKTGGSNQET. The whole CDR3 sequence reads CASKTGGSNQETQYF. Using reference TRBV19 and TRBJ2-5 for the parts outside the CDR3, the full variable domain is DGGITQSPKYLFRKEGQNVTLSCEQNLNHDAMYWYRQDPGQGLRLIYYSQIVNDFQKGDIAEGYSVSREKKESFPLTVTSAQKNPTAFYLCASKTGGSNQETQYFGPGTRLLVL.

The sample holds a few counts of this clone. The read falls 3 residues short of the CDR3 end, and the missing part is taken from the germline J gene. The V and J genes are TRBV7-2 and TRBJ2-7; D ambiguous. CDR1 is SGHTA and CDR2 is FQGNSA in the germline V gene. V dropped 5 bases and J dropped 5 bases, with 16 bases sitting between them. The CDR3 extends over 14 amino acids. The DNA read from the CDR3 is TGTGCCAGCAGCCCGCTTCCCTATAATCACGAG. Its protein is CASSPLPYNHE. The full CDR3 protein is CASSPLPYNHEQYF.

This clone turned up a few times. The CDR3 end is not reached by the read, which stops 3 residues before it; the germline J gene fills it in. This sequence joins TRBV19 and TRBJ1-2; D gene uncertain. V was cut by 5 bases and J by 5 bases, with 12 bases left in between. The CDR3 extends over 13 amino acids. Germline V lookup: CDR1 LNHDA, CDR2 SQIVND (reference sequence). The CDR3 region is CASSDNTGYGYTF. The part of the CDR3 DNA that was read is TGTGCCAGTAGTGACAATACGGGGTATGGC.